The rows below give T cell receptor beta chains drawn from one sample of a study of T-cell memory formation after mild COVID-19. One entry per CDR3 protein results from TCRdb running MiXCR on the 5' RACE reads. The sample includes 150,000 to 200,000 distinct CDR3 sequences, around a sixth of them seen just once. The sample consisted of PBMCs or a T cell subset sorted from them (not recorded which). The receptors here all came from a man between 18 and 29 years old who had mild COVID-19 (a few samples of this study predate the infection). Cell type and time point are not known. Both conserved end residues are part of each CDR3. Fields, in order: J gene, D gene, V gene, clone size, CDR3 DNA, CDR3 protein. A D gene is named only where the DNA matches it firmly. Clone size, where shown, is once, few, many, or a class for clones that have expanded.

TRBJ1-1 | . | TRBV2 | . | TGTGCCAGCAGTCGTTTACCAGGTGGAGGGACTGAAGCTTTCTTT | CASSRLPGGGTEAFF
TRBJ1-1 | . | TRBV6-5 | . | TGTGCCAGCAGTTCCCCAAACATGAACACTGAAGCTTTCTTT | CASSSPNMNTEAFF
TRBJ2-1 | . | TRBV6-5 | . | TGTGCCAGCAGTTACTCGTGGCAGGGTTACAATGAGCAGTTCTTC | CASSYSWQGYNEQFF
TRBJ2-2 | . | TRBV28 | . | TGTGCCAGCAGTTTACGGCAGGACACCGGGGAGCTGTTTTTT | CASSLRQDTGELFF
TRBJ1-5 | TRBD1 | TRBV24-1 | . | TGTGCCACCAGGGGACAGAATCAGCCCCAGCATTTT | CATRGQNQPQHF
TRBJ1-4 | TRBD1 | TRBV7-9 | few | TGTGCCAGCAGCTTAGGGGACAGGGGTCACGAAAAACTGTTTTTT | CASSLGDRGHEKLFF
TRBJ2-1 | . | TRBV14 | many | TGTGCCAGCAGCCTTAGCGGTCCCAATGAGCAGTTCTTC | CASSLSGPNEQFF
TRBJ1-5 | . | TRBV4-3 | . | TGCGCCAGCAGCCAGGCCAGAGGCGTGGGGCCCCAGCATTTT | CASSQARGVGPQHF
TRBJ2-2 | . | TRBV7-3 | . | TGTGCCAGCAGCTTAACGATGGGGGGTTGGACCGGGGAGCTGTTTTTT | CASSLTMGGWTGELFF
TRBJ2-2 | . | TRBV9 | . | TGTGCCAGCAGCCCCCGATCAGGGCCTCCCACCGGGGAGCTGTTTTTT | CASSPRSGPPTGELFF
TRBJ1-5 | . | TRBV12-3/TRBV12-4 | . | TGTGCCAGCAGTTTTCGGGACAGCAATCAGCCCCAGCATTTT | CASSFRDSNQPQHF
TRBJ2-2 | . | TRBV5-1 | many | TGCGCCAGCAGCTTTCATGAACTGAACACCGGGGAGCTGTTTTTT | CASSFHELNTGELFF
TRBJ1-2 | . | TRBV4-2 | few | TGTGCCAGCAGCCAAGAGTGGGGCACCGGGGGCTACACCTTC | CASSQEWGTGGYTF
TRBJ1-1 | . | TRBV7-8 | many | TGTGCCAGCAGCTTACGTGGGAACACTGAAGCTTTCTTT | CASSLRGNTEAFF
TRBJ2-3 | . | TRBV7-3 | few | TGTGCCAGCAGCTTATATCGAGACGATACGCAGTATTTT | CASSLYRDDTQYF
TRBJ1-2 | . | TRBV7-2 | few | TGTGCCAGCAGCGACGGGGGGACCTATGGCTACACCTTC | CASSDGGTYGYTF
TRBJ1-1 | . | TRBV29-1 | . | TGCAGCGTTGTCCGGGGGCTGAACACTGAAGCTTTCTTT | CSVVRGLNTEAFF